These T cell receptor beta chains were read from a single sample in a study of CD8 T cells in ankylosing spondylitis. One entry per CDR3 protein results from TCRdb running MiXCR on the 5' RACE reads. The sample contains about 300,000 distinct CDR3 sequences, under 14% of which appear only once. Sequences were obtained from blood, either unsorted or a sorted T cell fraction (not recorded which). Receptors were obtained from a female donor with ankylosing spondylitis or in good health (not recorded which). The CDR3 runs from the conserved cysteine through the conserved F or W. The D gene is left open where the match is weak. Size tells how often a clone was seen (once, few, many) or the class of an expanded clone, and some rows leave it out.

len: 14; j_gene: TRBJ2-1; v_gene: TRBV29-1; abundance: -; d_gene: -; CDR3nt: TGCAGCGTTGAATCAGGGGACTCCTACAATGAGCAGTTCTTC; CDR3aa: CSVESGDSYNEQFF
len: 15; j_gene: TRBJ2-4; v_gene: TRBV20-1; abundance: many; d_gene: TRBD2; CDR3nt: TGCAGTGCCCGCGGGCTAGCGGTAGCCATGGACATTCAGTACTTC; CDR3aa: CSARGLAVAMDIQYF
len: 16; j_gene: TRBJ2-3; v_gene: TRBV7-6; abundance: many; d_gene: TRBD2; CDR3nt: TGTGCCAGCAGCTTCAGACTAGCGGGAGTGGAAGATACGCAGTATTTT; CDR3aa: CASSFRLAGVEDTQYF
len: 15; j_gene: TRBJ2-3; v_gene: TRBV12-3/TRBV12-4; abundance: many; d_gene: TRBD2; CDR3nt: TGTGCCAGCAGTTTAGGGCTAGCGGGGAGAAATACGCAGTATTTT; CDR3aa: CASSLGLAGRNTQYF
len: 13; j_gene: TRBJ1-6; v_gene: TRBV27; abundance: many; d_gene: -; CDR3nt: TGTGCCAGCAGTTCAAACAGTGTCGCACCCCTCCACTTT; CDR3aa: CASSSNSVAPLHF
len: 14; j_gene: TRBJ2-1; v_gene: TRBV12-3/TRBV12-4; abundance: -; d_gene: TRBD2; CDR3nt: TGTGCCAGCAGCCGACTAGCGGGGGGGCCTGAGCAGTTCTTC; CDR3aa: CASSRLAGGPEQFF
len: 15; j_gene: TRBJ1-3; v_gene: TRBV11-2; abundance: many; d_gene: -; CDR3nt: TGTGCCAGCAGCCAACAGGAAGGTGGTGGAAACACCATATATTTT; CDR3aa: CASSQQEGGGNTIYF
len: 20; j_gene: TRBJ2-1; v_gene: TRBV3-1; abundance: many; d_gene: TRBD2; CDR3nt: TGTGCCAGCAGCCAGGAGGGAAACCTAGCGGGGGGATACCTTGACAATGAGCAGTTCTTC; CDR3aa: CASSQEGNLAGGYLDNEQFF
len: 11; j_gene: TRBJ2-1; v_gene: TRBV28; abundance: many; d_gene: -; CDR3nt: TGTGCCAGCAGTTTTTCAAGTAAGCAGTTCTTC; CDR3aa: CASSFSSKQFF
len: 14; j_gene: TRBJ2-2; v_gene: TRBV6-5; abundance: many; d_gene: -; CDR3nt: TGTGCCAGCAGTTTCGTTACAGGGCTCGGGGAGCTGTTTTTT; CDR3aa: CASSFVTGLGELFF
len: 11; j_gene: TRBJ1-5; v_gene: TRBV7-2; abundance: few; d_gene: -; CDR3nt: TGTGCCAGCGGCGGCAATCAGCCCCAGCATTTT; CDR3aa: CASGGNQPQHF
len: 15; j_gene: TRBJ2-1; v_gene: TRBV20-1; abundance: many; d_gene: TRBD2; CDR3nt: TGCAGTGCTAGCAAACCTAGCGGGCTAAACAATGAGCAGTTCTTC; CDR3aa: CSASKPSGLNNEQFF
len: 17; j_gene: TRBJ2-7; v_gene: TRBV11-2; abundance: many; d_gene: TRBD1; CDR3nt: TGTGCCAGCAGCCCCCCACCCGGACAGGGGGTCCCTTACGAGCAGTACTTC; CDR3aa: CASSPPPGQGVPYEQYF
len: 15; j_gene: TRBJ2-3; v_gene: TRBV5-1; abundance: many; d_gene: -; CDR3nt: TGCGCCAGCAGCGGTGTACACGGTATGGCGGATACGCAGTATTTT; CDR3aa: CASSGVHGMADTQYF
len: 14; j_gene: TRBJ1-2; v_gene: TRBV25-1; abundance: many; d_gene: -; CDR3nt: TGTGCCAGCAGTGATATCTCCGTGAACTATGGCTACACCTTC; CDR3aa: CASSDISVNYGYTF
len: 13; j_gene: TRBJ1-1; v_gene: TRBV6-5; abundance: many; d_gene: -; CDR3nt: TGTGCCAGCAGTTCCGGGTCCTACACTGAAGCTTTCTTT; CDR3aa: CASSSGSYTEAFF
len: 15; j_gene: TRBJ1-1; v_gene: TRBV4-3; abundance: few; d_gene: -; CDR3nt: TGCGCCAGCAGCCAAGACTGGGGATTGAACACTGAAGCTTTCTTT; CDR3aa: CASSQDWGLNTEAFF
len: 13; j_gene: TRBJ2-7; v_gene: TRBV10-3; abundance: few; d_gene: TRBD2; CDR3nt: TGTGCCATCGGGACTAGCGGCTCCTACGAGCAGTACTTC; CDR3aa: CAIGTSGSYEQYF
len: 12; j_gene: TRBJ2-4; v_gene: TRBV7-9; abundance: -; d_gene: -; CDR3nt: TGTGCCAGCAGCTTATCCGGGGAGCTTCAGTACTTC; CDR3aa: CASSLSGELQYF
len: 12; j_gene: TRBJ1-6; v_gene: TRBV20-1; abundance: many; d_gene: -; CDR3nt: TGCAGTGCTAGAGATGAGGGGGCACCCCTCCACTTT; CDR3aa: CSARDEGAPLHF
len: 12; j_gene: TRBJ2-7; v_gene: TRBV20-1; abundance: -; d_gene: -; CDR3nt: TGCAGTGCTACCCGTTACAGGGACGAGCAGTACTTC; CDR3aa: CSATRYRDEQYF
len: 16; j_gene: TRBJ2-2; v_gene: TRBV30; abundance: few; d_gene: -; CDR3nt: TGTGCCTGGAGTGTACTCGGGACCTCTAACACCGGGGAGCTGTTTTTT; CDR3aa: CAWSVLGTSNTGELFF
len: 13; j_gene: TRBJ2-7; v_gene: TRBV5-8; abundance: -; d_gene: -; CDR3nt: TGTGCCAGCAGCTTGGCCGACCAACACGAGCAGTACTTC; CDR3aa: CASSLADQHEQYF
len: 15; j_gene: TRBJ2-3; v_gene: TRBV10-3; abundance: many; d_gene: TRBD2; CDR3nt: TGTGCCATCAGTGAGTGGGGGGGGAGCACAGATACGCAGTATTTT; CDR3aa: CAISEWGGSTDTQYF
len: 14; j_gene: TRBJ2-1; v_gene: TRBV2; abundance: many; d_gene: TRBD2; CDR3nt: TGTGCCAGCAAGAGACTAGCGGACAACAATGAGCAGTTCTTC; CDR3aa: CASKRLADNNEQFF
len: 16; j_gene: TRBJ1-1; v_gene: TRBV6-5; abundance: many; d_gene: -; CDR3nt: TGTGCCAGCAGTTACTCGTCCGGAGGGAGTTCCACTGAAGCTTTCTTT; CDR3aa: CASSYSSGGSSTEAFF
len: 13; j_gene: TRBJ2-5; v_gene: TRBV12-3/TRBV12-4; abundance: few; d_gene: -; CDR3nt: TGTGCCAGCAGTTTCAATCGAGGGGAGACCCAGTACTTC; CDR3aa: CASSFNRGETQYF
len: 14; j_gene: TRBJ2-1; v_gene: TRBV5-1; abundance: many; d_gene: TRBD1; CDR3nt: TGCGCCAGCAGCCCGCAATACAGGGGCGGTGAGCAGTTCTTC; CDR3aa: CASSPQYRGGEQFF
len: 13; j_gene: TRBJ1-5; v_gene: TRBV5-6; abundance: -; d_gene: -; CDR3nt: TGTGCCAGCAGCTTTAATCTGGGTCAGCCCCAGCAATTT; CDR3aa: CASSFNLGQPQQF
len: 15; j_gene: TRBJ2-5; v_gene: TRBV5-1; abundance: many; d_gene: -; CDR3nt: TGCGCCAGCAGCTTCCTTACAGGGCATCAAGAGACCCAGTACTTC; CDR3aa: CASSFLTGHQETQYF
len: 17; j_gene: TRBJ2-7; v_gene: TRBV6-2/TRBV6-3; abundance: many; d_gene: TRBD1; CDR3nt: TGTGCCAGCAAGGAGGCCGGGGCGACAGGGGTTTCCTACGAGCAGTACTTC; CDR3aa: CASKEAGATGVSYEQYF
len: 14; j_gene: TRBJ2-7; v_gene: TRBV10-1; abundance: many; d_gene: -; CDR3nt: TGCGCCAGCAGTGATCCGACAGGCTCCTACGAGCAGTACTTC; CDR3aa: CASSDPTGSYEQYF
len: 14; j_gene: TRBJ1-2; v_gene: TRBV24-1; abundance: -; d_gene: -; CDR3nt: TGTGCCTCCAGTACGGGGAGGGGAGGAGGAGGCTACCCCTTC; CDR3aa: CASSTGRGGGGYPF
len: 15; j_gene: TRBJ2-3; v_gene: TRBV12-3/TRBV12-4; abundance: many; d_gene: -; CDR3nt: TGTGCCAGCAGAACGCTAGCTACTGGCACAGATACGCAGTATTTT; CDR3aa: CASRTLATGTDTQYF
len: 14; j_gene: TRBJ2-5; v_gene: TRBV11-3; abundance: few; d_gene: TRBD1; CDR3nt: TGTGCCAGCAGTAAACAGGGGAACCAAGAGACCCAGTACTTC; CDR3aa: CASSKQGNQETQYF
len: 17; j_gene: TRBJ2-3; v_gene: TRBV7-2; abundance: many; d_gene: TRBD1; CDR3nt: TGTGCCAGCAGCTCCCTAGCTCGGACAGGGGGCACAGATACGCAGTATTTT; CDR3aa: CASSSLARTGGTDTQYF
len: 13; j_gene: TRBJ2-3; v_gene: TRBV19; abundance: many; d_gene: -; CDR3nt: TGTGCCAGTAGTATGGGTCCCGCAGATACGCAGTATTTT; CDR3aa: CASSMGPADTQYF
len: 16; j_gene: TRBJ2-1; v_gene: TRBV7-9; abundance: many; d_gene: -; CDR3nt: TGTGCCAGCAGCGCGTGGAATGGGGTTTCCTACAATGAGCAGTTCTTC; CDR3aa: CASSAWNGVSYNEQFF
len: 11; j_gene: TRBJ1-2; v_gene: TRBV28; abundance: many; d_gene: -; CDR3nt: TGTGCCAGCAGTTTTGGGGGAGGCTACACCTTC; CDR3aa: CASSFGGGYTF
len: 13; j_gene: TRBJ1-5; v_gene: TRBV9; abundance: few; d_gene: -; CDR3nt: TGTGCCAGCAGCGTAGGACCGGGGGAGCCCCAGCATTTT; CDR3aa: CASSVGPGEPQHF
len: 14; j_gene: TRBJ1-2; v_gene: TRBV10-3; abundance: many; d_gene: -; CDR3nt: TGTGCCATCAGTGGGACTGGACAGAACTATGGCTACACCTTC; CDR3aa: CAISGTGQNYGYTF
len: 15; j_gene: TRBJ2-4; v_gene: TRBV5-1; abundance: many; d_gene: -; CDR3nt: TGCGCCAGCAGCAGGGGGGACTTAGCCAAAAACAATCAGTACTTC; CDR3aa: CASSRGDLAKNNQYF
len: 17; j_gene: TRBJ2-2; v_gene: TRBV11-2; abundance: few; d_gene: TRBD2; CDR3nt: TGTGCCAGCAGCTTCCAGCTAGCGGGACAACTCACCGGGGAGCTGTTTTTT; CDR3aa: CASSFQLAGQLTGELFF
len: 13; j_gene: TRBJ2-5; v_gene: TRBV7-9; abundance: -; d_gene: -; CDR3nt: TGTGCCAGCAGGTGGGGGACTCGGGAGACCCAGTACTTC; CDR3aa: CASRWGTRETQYF
len: 15; j_gene: TRBJ1-4; v_gene: TRBV5-1; abundance: many; d_gene: -; CDR3nt: TGCGCCAGCAGCTTGGAAAGGACAGTTAATGAAAAACTGTTTTTT; CDR3aa: CASSLERTVNEKLFF